This T cell receptor beta chain is drawn from a study of cytomegalovirus exposure and HLA in healthy donors. About the study: Falling in the Caucasian-associated ancestry cluster were 81% of 350 to 400 genotyped donors.

The V segment lost 3 bases and the J segment 4 bases; nucleotides outside the gene matches: 6. This CDR3 contains 15 residues. Germline assignment: CDR1 MNHEY and CDR2 SMNVEV (reference sequence). PCR amplification relied on 60 Vbeta primers (plus 13 Jbeta primers). Some clones are missing from TCRdb's copy, which holds only in-frame ones; the method was immunoSEQ multiplex PCR. The sample has about 190,000 clones; approximately 84% are singletons. As concerns this clone: The antigen remains undetermined. Other nucleotide sequences in the sample specify the same CDR3.

Study-wide findings and caveats: TCR beta V- and J-gene trimming, according to a later analysis, was linked to a missense DCLRE1C variant. For most subjects, TCR beta sequences were reported to predict HLA-A and HLA-B alleles with accuracy. Researchers catalogued around 150 TCR beta chains as cytomegalovirus-associated.

The receptor's source is a man aged 45-65 years in good health and CMV-seronegative. Sequencing input: PBMCs. This chain connects TRBV27 to TRBJ2-7; 10 bases fit TRBD1. CDR3 DNA: TGTGCCAGCAGTTTGGGGACAGGGGCCTCGTACGAGCAGTACTTC. As protein: CASSLGTGASYEQYF.